This is a list of T cell receptor beta chains from one sample in a study of cytomegalovirus exposure and HLA in healthy donors. The method was immunoSEQ multiplex PCR; TCRdb's version includes in-frame clones alone and lacks a portion of them. The sample features about 160,000 clones, with under 2.5% in its top ten. The source material was PBMCs. These receptors came from a young man in good health and CMV-seronegative. Each CDR3 is given with its conserved first and last residue. Each record gives: D gene, J gene, V gene, CDR3 DNA, CDR3 protein. A D gene is named only where the DNA matches it firmly.

>.|TRBJ2-3|TRBV18
TGTGCCAGCTCACCACCCGTCACAGATACGCAGTATTTT
CASSPPVTDTQYF
>.|TRBJ1-1|TRBV2
TGTGCCAGCACTCCCCAGGGGTTAACTGAAGCTTTCTTT
CASTPQGLTEAFF
>.|TRBJ2-7|TRBV6-1
TGTGCCAGCACCCTGGTGCAGTCCTACGAGCAGTACTTC
CASTLVQSYEQYF
>.|TRBJ1-1|TRBV19
TGTGCCAGTAGTATAGGGCCGGGTAACACTGAAGCTTTCTTT
CASSIGPGNTEAFF
>.|TRBJ1-2|TRBV5-1
TGCGCCAGCAGCCGGGACACCGACTACACCTTC
CASSRDTDYTF
>TRBD1|TRBJ2-7|TRBV6-1
TGTGCCAGCAGCGGCTTGGGACAGGGGTACGAGCAGTACTTC
CASSGLGQGYEQYF
>.|TRBJ1-5|TRBV25-1
TGTGCCAGCAGTGCGCTACAGGGTGAGGGAGCGCCCCAGCATTTT
CASSALQGEGAPQHF
>.|TRBJ1-2|TRBV5-6
TGTGCCAGCAGCTTATTTCAGGCACACTATGGCTACACCTTC
CASSLFQAHYGYTF
>.|TRBJ1-5|TRBV10-3
TGTGCCATCAGTGAGCATCGGGGAAGCAATCAGCCCCAGCATTTT
CAISEHRGSNQPQHF
>.|TRBJ2-3|TRBV6-1
TGTGCCAGCAGCCCTAACGTGGGCACAGATACGCAGTATTTT
CASSPNVGTDTQYF
>.|TRBJ2-5|TRBV28
TGTGCCACCATTGGGGGGTATTCGGAGACCCAGTACTTC
CATIGGYSETQYF
>.|TRBJ1-5|TRBV9
TGTGCCAGCAGTCTCGACAGCCGCAATCAGCCCCAGCATTTT
CASSLDSRNQPQHF
>TRBD2|TRBJ2-1|TRBV10-3
TGTGCCATCAGTGGGCTAGCGGAAGACGAGCAGTTCTTC
CAISGLAEDEQFF
>TRBD1|TRBJ1-1|TRBV6-1
TGTGCCAGCAAAAAGGGGGCAGGGAACACTGAAGCTTTCTTT
CASKKGAGNTEAFF
>.|TRBJ1-5|TRBV12-5
TGTGCTAGTGGTTTTTATCACGCTAGTTTTAGCAATCAGCCCCAGCATTTT
CASGFYHASFSNQPQHF
>.|TRBJ2-5|TRBV27
TGTGCCAGCAGGAGTCAGGGAGAGACCCAGTACTTC
CASRSQGETQYF